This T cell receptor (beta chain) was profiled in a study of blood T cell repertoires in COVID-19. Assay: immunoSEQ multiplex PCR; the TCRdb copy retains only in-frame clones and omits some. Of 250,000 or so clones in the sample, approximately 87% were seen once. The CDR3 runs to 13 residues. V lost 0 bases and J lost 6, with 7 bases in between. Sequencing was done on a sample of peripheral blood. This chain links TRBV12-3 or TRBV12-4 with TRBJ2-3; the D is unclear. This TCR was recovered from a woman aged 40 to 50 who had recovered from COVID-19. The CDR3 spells CASSLALRDTQYF. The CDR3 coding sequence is TGTGCCAGCAGTTTAGCGCTCCGGGATACGCAGTATTTT.